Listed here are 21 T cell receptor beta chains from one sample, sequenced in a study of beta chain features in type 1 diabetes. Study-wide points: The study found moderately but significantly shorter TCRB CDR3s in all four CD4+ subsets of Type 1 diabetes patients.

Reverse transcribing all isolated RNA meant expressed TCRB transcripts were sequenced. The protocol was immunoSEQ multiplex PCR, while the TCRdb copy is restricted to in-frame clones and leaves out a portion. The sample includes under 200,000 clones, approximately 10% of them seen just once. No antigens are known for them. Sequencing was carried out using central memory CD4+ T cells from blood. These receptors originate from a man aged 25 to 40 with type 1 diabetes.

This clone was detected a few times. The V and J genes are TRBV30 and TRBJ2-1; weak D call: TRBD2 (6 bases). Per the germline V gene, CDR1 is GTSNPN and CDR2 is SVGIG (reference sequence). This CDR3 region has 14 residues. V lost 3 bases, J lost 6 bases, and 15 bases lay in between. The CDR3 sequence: CAWRVYGSGNEQFF. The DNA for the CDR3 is TGTGCCTGGAGGGTTTACGGGAGTGGCAATGAGCAGTTCTTC.

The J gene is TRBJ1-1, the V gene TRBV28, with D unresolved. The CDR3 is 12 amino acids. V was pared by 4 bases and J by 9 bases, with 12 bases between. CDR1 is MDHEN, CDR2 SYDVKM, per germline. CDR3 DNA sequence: TGTGCCAGCAGTTCCACAGAGATCCAAGCTTTCTTT. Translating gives CASSSTEIQAFF. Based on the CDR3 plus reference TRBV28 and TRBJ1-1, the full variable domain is DVKVTQSSRYLVKRTGEKVFLECVQDMDHENMFWYRQDPGLGLRLIYFSYDVKMKEKGDIPEGYSVSREKKERFSLILESASTNQTSMYLCASSSTEIQAFFGQGTRLTVV.

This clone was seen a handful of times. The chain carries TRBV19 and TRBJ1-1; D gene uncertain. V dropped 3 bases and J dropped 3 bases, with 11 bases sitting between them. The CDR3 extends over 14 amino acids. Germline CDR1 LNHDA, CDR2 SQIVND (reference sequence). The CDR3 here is CASSILGEDTEAFF. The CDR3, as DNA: TGTGCCAGTAGTATCCTGGGAGAGGACACTGAAGCTTTCTTT.

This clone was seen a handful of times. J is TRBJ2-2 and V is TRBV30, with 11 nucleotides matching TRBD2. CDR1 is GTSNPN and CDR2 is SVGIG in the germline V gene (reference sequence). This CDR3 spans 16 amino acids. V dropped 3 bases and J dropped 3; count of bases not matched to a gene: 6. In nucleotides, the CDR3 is TGTGCCTGGAGGATGGAACTAGCGGGAGACACCGGGGAGCTGTTTTTT. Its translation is CAWRMELAGDTGELFF. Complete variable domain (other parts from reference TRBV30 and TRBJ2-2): SQTIHQWPATLVQPVGSPLSLECTVEGTSNPNLYWYRQAAGRGLQLLFYSVGIGQISSEVPQNLSASRPQDRQFILSSKKLLLSDSGFYLCAWRMELAGDTGELFFGEGSRLTVL.

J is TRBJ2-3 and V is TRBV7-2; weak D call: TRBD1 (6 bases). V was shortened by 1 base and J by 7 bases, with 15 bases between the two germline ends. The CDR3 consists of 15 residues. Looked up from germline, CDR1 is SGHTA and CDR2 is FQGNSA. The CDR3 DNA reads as TGTGCCAGCAGCTTAGTACAGGGAGTGAGAAATACGCAGTATTTT. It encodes CASSLVQGVRNTQYF. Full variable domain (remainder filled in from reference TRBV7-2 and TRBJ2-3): GAGVSQSPSNKVTEKGKDVELRCDPISGHTALYWYRQSLGQGLEFLIYFQGNSAPDKSGLPSDRFSAERTGGSVSTLTIQRTQQEDSAVYLCASSLVQGVRNTQYFGPGTRLTVL.

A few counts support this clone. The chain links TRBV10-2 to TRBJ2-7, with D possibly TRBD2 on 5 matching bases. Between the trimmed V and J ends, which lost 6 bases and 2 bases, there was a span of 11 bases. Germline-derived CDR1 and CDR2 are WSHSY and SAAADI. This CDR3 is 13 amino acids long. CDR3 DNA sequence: TGCGCCAGCAGAACCAGCGGCACCTACGAGCAGTACTTC. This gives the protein CASRTSGTYEQYF.

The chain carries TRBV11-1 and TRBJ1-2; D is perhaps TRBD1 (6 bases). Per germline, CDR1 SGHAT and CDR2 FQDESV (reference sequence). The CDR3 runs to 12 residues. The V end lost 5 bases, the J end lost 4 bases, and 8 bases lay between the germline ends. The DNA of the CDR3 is TGTGCCAGCAGCGGACAGTTCTATGGCTACACCTTC. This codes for CASSGQFYGYTF.

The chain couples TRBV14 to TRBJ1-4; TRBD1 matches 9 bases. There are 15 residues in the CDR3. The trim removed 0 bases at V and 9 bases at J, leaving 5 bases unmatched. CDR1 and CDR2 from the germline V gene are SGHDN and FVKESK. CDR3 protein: CASSQEGQGPKKLFF. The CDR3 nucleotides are TGTGCCAGCAGCCAAGAGGGACAGGGTCCTAAAAAACTGTTTTTT.

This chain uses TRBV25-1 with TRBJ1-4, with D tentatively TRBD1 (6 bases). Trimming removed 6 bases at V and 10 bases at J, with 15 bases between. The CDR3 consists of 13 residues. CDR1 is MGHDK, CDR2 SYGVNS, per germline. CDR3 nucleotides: TGTGCCAGCAGAACAGGGATGGTTGGAAAACTGTTTTTT. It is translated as CASRTGMVGKLFF.

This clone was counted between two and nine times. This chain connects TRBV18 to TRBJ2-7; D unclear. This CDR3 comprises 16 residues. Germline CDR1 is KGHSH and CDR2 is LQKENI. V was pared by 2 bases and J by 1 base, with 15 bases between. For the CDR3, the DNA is TGTGCCAGCTCACCAAACCAAGGCGAAGCGTCCTACGAGCAGTACTTC. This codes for CASSPNQGEASYEQYF.

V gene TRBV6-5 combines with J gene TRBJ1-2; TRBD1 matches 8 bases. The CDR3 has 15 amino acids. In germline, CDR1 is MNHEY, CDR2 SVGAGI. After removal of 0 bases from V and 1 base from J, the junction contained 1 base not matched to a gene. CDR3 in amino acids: CASSYSTGDNYGYTF. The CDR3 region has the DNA TGTGCCAGCAGTTACTCGACAGGGGATAACTATGGCTACACCTTC.

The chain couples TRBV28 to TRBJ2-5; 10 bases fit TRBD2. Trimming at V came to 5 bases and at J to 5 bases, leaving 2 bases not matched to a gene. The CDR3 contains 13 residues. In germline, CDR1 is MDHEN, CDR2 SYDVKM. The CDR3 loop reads CASSRTSGETQYF. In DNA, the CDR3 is TGTGCCAGCAGTAGGACTAGCGGTGAGACCCAGTACTTC.

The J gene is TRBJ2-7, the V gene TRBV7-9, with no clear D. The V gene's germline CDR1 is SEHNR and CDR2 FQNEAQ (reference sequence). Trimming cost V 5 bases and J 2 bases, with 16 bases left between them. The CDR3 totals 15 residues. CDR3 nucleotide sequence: TGTGCCAGCAGCCCCCCCGGGTCTCTGGCCTACGAGCAGTACTTC. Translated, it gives CASSPPGSLAYEQYF.

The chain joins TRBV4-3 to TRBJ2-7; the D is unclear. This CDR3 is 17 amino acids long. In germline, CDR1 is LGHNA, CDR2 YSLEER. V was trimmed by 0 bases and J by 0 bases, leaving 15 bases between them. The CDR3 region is CASSQDIDTHGSYEQYF. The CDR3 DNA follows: TGCGCCAGCAGCCAAGATATCGATACTCATGGCTCCTACGAGCAGTACTTC.

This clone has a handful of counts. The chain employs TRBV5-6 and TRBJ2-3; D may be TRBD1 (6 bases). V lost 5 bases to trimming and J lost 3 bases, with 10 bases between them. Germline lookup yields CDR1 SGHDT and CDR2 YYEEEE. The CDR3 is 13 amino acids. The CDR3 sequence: CASSPDRTDTQYF. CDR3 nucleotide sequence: TGTGCCAGCAGTCCGGACAGAACAGATACGCAGTATTTT.

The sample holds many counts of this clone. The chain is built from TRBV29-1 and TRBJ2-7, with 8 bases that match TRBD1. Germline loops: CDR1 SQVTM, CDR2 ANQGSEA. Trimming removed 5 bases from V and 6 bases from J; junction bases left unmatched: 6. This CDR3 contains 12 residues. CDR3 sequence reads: CSVYTGGGEQYF. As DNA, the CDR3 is TGCAGCGTTTACACAGGGGGTGGCGAGCAGTACTTC.

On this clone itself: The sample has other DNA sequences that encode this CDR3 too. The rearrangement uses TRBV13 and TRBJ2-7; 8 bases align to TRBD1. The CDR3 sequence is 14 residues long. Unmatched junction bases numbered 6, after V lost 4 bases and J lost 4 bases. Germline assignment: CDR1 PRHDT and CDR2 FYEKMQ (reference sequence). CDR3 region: CASSSRQGAYEQYF. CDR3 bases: TGTGCCAGCAGCTCTCGTCAGGGGGCGTACGAGCAGTACTTC. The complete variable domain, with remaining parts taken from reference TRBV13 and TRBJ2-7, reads AAGVIQSPRHLIKEKRETATLKCYPIPRHDTVYWYQQGPGQDPQFLISFYEKMQSDKGSIPDRFSAQQFSDYHSELNMSSLELGDSALYFCASSSRQGAYEQYFGPGTRLTVT.

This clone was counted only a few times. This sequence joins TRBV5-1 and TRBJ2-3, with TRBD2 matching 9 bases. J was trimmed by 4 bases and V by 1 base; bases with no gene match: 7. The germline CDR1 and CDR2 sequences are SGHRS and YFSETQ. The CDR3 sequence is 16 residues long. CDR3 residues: CASSLSLSGRSDTQYF. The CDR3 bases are TGCGCCAGCAGCTTGTCCCTCAGCGGGAGGTCAGATACGCAGTATTTT.

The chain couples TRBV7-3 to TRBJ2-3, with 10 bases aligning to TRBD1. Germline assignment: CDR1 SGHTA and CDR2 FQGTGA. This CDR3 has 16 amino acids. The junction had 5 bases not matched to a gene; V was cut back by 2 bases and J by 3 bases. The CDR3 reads CASSLQGQGTTDTQYF. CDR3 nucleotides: TGTGCCAGCAGCTTACAGGGACAGGGGACAACAGATACGCAGTATTTT.

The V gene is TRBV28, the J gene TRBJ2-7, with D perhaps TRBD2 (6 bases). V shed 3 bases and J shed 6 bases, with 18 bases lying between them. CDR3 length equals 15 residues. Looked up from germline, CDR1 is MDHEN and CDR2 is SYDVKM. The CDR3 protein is CASSFKQGLIFEQYF. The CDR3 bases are TGTGCCAGCAGTTTTAAGCAGGGACTGATCTTCGAGCAGTACTTC. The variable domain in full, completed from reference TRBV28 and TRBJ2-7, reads DVKVTQSSRYLVKRTGEKVFLECVQDMDHENMFWYRQDPGLGLRLIYFSYDVKMKEKGDIPEGYSVSREKKERFSLILESASTNQTSMYLCASSFKQGLIFEQYFGPGTRLTVT.

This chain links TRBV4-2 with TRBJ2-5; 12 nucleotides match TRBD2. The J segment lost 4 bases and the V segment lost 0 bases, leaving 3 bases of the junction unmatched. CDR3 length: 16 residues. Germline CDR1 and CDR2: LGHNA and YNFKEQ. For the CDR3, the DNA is TGTGCCAGCAGCCAAGATCTGACTAGCGGGAGAGAGACCCAGTACTTC. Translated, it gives CASSQDLTSGRETQYF.